This T cell receptor beta chain emerged from a study of cytomegalovirus exposure and HLA in healthy donors. The CDR3 length is 18 residues. V lost 2 bases and J lost 0, with 15 bases in between. Germline CDR1 SGHRS, CDR2 YFSETQ. Amplification used 60 Vbeta primers and 13 Jbeta primers. Measured with immunoSEQ multiplex PCR; TCRdb has only the in-frame clones, and not every one. This sample has roughly 140,000 clones, with around 80% found just once. Each donor was healthy, and each was a bone marrow donor. Sample: PBMCs. V and J are TRBV5-1 and TRBJ2-6, with D uncertain. The sequence derives from a young man in good health and CMV-seronegative. The CDR3 here is CASSLNRPVGSGANVLTF. CDR3 DNA: TGCGCCAGCAGCTTAAATCGCCCCGTCGGCTCTGGGGCCAACGTCCTGACTTTC. Using reference TRBV5-1 and TRBJ2-6 for the parts outside the CDR3, the full variable domain is KAGVTQTPRYLIKTRGQQVTLSCSPISGHRSVSWYQQTPGQGLQFLFEYFSETQRNKGNFPGRFSGRQFSNSRSEMNVSTLELGDSALYLCASSLNRPVGSGANVLTFGAGSRLTVL.